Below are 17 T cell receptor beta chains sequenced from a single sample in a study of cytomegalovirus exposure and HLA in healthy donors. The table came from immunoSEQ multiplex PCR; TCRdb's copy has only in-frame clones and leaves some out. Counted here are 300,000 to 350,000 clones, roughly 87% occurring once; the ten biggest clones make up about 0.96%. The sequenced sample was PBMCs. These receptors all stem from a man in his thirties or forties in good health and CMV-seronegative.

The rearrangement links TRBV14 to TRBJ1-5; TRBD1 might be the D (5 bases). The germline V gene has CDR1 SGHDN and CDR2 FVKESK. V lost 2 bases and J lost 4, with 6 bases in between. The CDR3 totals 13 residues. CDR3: CASSQQGNQPQHF. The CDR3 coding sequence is TGTGCCAGCAGCCAACAGGGAAATCAGCCCCAGCATTTT.

As DNA, the CDR3 is TGTGCCAGCAGTTTATCTGGTGTCAGGGTTCGCAATCAGCCCCAGCATTTT. Translation gives CASSLSGVRVRNQPQHF. The chain has TRBV27 and TRBJ1-5; possible D gene TRBD1, 5 bases. The germline V gene has CDR1 MNHEY and CDR2 SMNVEV (reference sequence). The ends were cut back, 0 bases at V and 2 bases at J, with 14 bases in the middle. The CDR3 consists of 17 residues.

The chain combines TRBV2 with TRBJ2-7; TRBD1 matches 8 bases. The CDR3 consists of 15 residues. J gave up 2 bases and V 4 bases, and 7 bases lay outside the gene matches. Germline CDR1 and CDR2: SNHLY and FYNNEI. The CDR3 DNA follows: TGTGCCAGCAGTGTCGGGACAGGTCTAACCTACGAGCAGTACTTC. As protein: CASSVGTGLTYEQYF.

The CDR3: CASSLDTRRAGELFF. As DNA, the CDR3 is TGTGCCAGCAGCTTAGATACACGGAGAGCCGGGGAGCTGTTTTTT. The rearrangement uses TRBV11-3 and TRBJ2-2; D call uncertain. V was trimmed by 0 bases and J by 6 bases, leaving 11 bases between them. From germline, CDR1 is SGHNT and CDR2 YENEEA. The CDR3 contains 15 residues.

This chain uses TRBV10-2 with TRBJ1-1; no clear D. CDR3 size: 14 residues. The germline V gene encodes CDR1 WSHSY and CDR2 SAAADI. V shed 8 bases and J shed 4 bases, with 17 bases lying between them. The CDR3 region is CASYDRASSTEAFF. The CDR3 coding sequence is TGCGCCAGCTATGATCGAGCCTCGAGCACTGAAGCTTTCTTT.

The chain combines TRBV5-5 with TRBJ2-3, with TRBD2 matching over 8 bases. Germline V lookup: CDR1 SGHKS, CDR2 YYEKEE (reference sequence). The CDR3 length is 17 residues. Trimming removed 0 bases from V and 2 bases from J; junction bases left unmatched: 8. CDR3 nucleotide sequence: TGTGCCAGCAGCTTGGCCTATGGCGGGGGGTTCACAGATACGCAGTATTTT. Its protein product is CASSLAYGGGFTDTQYF. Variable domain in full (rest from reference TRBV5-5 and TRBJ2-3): DAGVTQSPTHLIKTRGQQVTLRCSPISGHKSVSWYQQVLGQGPQFIFQYYEKEERGRGNFPDRFSARQFPNYSSELNVNALLLGDSALYLCASSLAYGGGFTDTQYFGPGTRLTVL.

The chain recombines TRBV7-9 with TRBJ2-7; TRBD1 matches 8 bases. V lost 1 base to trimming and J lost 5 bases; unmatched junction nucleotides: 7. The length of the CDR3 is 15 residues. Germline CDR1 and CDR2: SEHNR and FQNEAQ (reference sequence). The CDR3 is CASSLVGAGGHEQYF. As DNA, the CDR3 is TGTGCCAGCAGCTTAGTTGGAGCAGGGGGCCACGAGCAGTACTTC. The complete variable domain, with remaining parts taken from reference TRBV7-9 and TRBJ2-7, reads DTGVSQNPRHKITKRGQNVTFRCDPISEHNRLYWYRQTLGQGPEFLTYFQNEAQLEKSRLLSDRFSAERPKGSFSTLEIQRTEQGDSAMYLCASSLVGAGGHEQYFGPGTRLTVT.

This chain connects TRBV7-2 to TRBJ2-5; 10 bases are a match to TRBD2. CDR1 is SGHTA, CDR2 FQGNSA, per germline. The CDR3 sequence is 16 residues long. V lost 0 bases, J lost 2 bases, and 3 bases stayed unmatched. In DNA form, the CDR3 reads TGTGCCAGCAGCTTAGCAGGGACTAGCGTTCAAGAGACCCAGTACTTC. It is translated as CASSLAGTSVQETQYF.

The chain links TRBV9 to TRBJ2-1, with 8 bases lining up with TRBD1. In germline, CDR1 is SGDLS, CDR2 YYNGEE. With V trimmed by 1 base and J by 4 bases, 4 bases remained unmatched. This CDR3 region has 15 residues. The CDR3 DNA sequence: TGTGCCAGCAGCGTATTAACAGGGGGATACAATGAGCAGTTCTTC. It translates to CASSVLTGGYNEQFF.

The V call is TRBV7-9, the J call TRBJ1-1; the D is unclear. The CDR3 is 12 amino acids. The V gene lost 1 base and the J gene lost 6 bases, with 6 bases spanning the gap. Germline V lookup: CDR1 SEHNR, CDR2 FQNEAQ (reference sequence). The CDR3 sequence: CASSLVAPEAFF. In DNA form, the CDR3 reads TGTGCCAGCAGCTTAGTAGCGCCTGAAGCTTTCTTT. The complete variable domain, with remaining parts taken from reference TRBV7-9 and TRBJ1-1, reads DTGVSQNPRHKITKRGQNVTFRCDPISEHNRLYWYRQTLGQGPEFLTYFQNEAQLEKSRLLSDRFSAERPKGSFSTLEIQRTEQGDSAMYLCASSLVAPEAFFGQGTRLTVV.

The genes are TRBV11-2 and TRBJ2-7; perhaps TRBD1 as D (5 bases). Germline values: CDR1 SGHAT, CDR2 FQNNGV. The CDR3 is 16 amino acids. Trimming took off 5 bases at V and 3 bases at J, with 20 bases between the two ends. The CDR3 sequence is CASSRTTAMSDYEQYF. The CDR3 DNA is TGTGCCAGCAGCAGGACGACAGCAATGTCCGACTACGAGCAGTACTTC. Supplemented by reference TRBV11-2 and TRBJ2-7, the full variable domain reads EAGVAQSPRYKIIEKRQSVAFWCNPISGHATLYWYQQILGQGPKLLIQFQNNGVVDDSQLPKDRFSAERLKGVDSTLKIQPAKLEDSAVYLCASSRTTAMSDYEQYFGPGTRLTVT.

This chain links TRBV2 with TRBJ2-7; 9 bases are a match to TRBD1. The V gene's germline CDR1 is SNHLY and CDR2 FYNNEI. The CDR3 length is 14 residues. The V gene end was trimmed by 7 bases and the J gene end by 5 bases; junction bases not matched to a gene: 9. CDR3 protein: CASIPGTGFNEQYF. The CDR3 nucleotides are TGTGCCAGCATCCCAGGGACAGGGTTCAACGAGCAGTACTTC.

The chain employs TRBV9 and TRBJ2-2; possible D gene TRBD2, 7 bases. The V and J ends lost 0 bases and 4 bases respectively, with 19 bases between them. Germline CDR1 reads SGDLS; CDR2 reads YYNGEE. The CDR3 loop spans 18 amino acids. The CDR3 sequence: CASSVGPFPGGLTGELFF. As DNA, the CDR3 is TGTGCCAGCAGCGTAGGACCTTTTCCGGGGGGCCTCACCGGGGAGCTGTTTTTT.

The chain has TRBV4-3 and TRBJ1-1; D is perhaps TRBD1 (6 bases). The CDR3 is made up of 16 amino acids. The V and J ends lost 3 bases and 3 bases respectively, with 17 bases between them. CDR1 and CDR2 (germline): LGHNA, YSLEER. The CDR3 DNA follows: TGCGCCAGCAGCCACATGCAGGGAGGGGGGGACACTGAAGCTTTCTTT. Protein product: CASSHMQGGGDTEAFF.

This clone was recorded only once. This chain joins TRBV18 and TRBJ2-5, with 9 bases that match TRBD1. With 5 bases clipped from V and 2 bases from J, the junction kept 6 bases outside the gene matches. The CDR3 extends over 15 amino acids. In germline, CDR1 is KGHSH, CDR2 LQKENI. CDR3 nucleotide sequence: TGTGCCAGCTCATCCGGGACAGGGTTTCAAGAGACCCAGTACTTC. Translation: CASSSGTGFQETQYF. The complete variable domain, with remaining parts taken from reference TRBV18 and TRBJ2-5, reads NAGVMQNPRHLVRRRGQEARLRCSPMKGHSHVYWYRQLPEEGLKFMVYLQKENIIDESGMPKERFSAEFPKEGPSILRIQQVVRGDSAAYFCASSSGTGFQETQYFGPGTRLLVL.

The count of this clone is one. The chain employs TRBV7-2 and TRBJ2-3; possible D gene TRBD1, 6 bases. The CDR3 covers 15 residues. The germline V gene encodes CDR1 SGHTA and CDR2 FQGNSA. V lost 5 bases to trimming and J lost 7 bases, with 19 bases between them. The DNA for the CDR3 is TGTGCCAGCAGCCGAGACCAAGGACAGCTAAATACGCAGTATTTT. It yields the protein CASSRDQGQLNTQYF.

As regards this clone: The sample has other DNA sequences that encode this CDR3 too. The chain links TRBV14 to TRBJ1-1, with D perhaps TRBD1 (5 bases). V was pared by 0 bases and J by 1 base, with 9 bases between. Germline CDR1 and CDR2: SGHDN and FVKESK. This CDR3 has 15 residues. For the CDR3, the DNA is TGTGCCAGCAGCCAAGATCTGGGGGGGAACACTGAAGCTTTCTTT. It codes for CASSQDLGGNTEAFF.